This passage covers 13 T cell receptor beta chains from one sample sequenced in a study of T cell responses to AZD1222 COVID-19 vaccine. Produced via immunoSEQ multiplex PCR; TCRdb's table is partial and in-frame only. Among about 88,000 clones listed, 85% to 90% were seen once. This specimen consisted of peripheral blood, obtained on day 0 of AZD1222 vaccination. Receptors originate from an adult in good health.

The chain employs TRBV5-4 and TRBJ1-1; TRBD1 agrees at 8 bases. This CDR3 region has 15 residues. Germline loops: CDR1 SGHNT, CDR2 YYREEE (reference sequence). V dropped 4 bases and J dropped 0; count of bases not matched to a gene: 5. This CDR3 is CASSPGDRLNTEAFF. For the CDR3, the DNA is TGTGCCAGCAGCCCTGGGGACAGGCTGAACACTGAAGCTTTCTTT.

The V gene is TRBV5-1, the J gene TRBJ1-2; no definite D call. This CDR3 has 14 residues. Trimming stripped 3 bases from V and 5 bases from J, with 14 bases between. Germline CDR1 is SGHRS and CDR2 is YFSETQ. The CDR3 region has the DNA TGCGCCAGCAGCTACGACATTGGCTTATATGGCTACACCTTC. Residues: CASSYDIGLYGYTF.

The rearrangement uses TRBV6-1 and TRBJ1-1; no clear D gene. Germline-derived CDR1 and CDR2 are MNHNS and SASEGT. V was trimmed by 3 bases and J by 3 bases, leaving 8 bases between them. The CDR3 is made up of 13 amino acids. In DNA form, the CDR3 reads TGTGCCAGCAGTGAGGTGGCCGACACTGAAGCTTTCTTT. This gives the protein CASSEVADTEAFF.

The V and J genes are TRBV28 and TRBJ2-7; a possible D gene is TRBD2 (7 bases). Trimming took off 2 bases at V and 5 bases at J, with 16 bases between the two ends. From germline, CDR1 is MDHEN and CDR2 SYDVKM. The CDR3 length is 15 residues. CDR3 bases: TGTGCCAGCAGTTTAAGCCGCGGCGGGGGCGACGAGCAGTACTTC. Residues: CASSLSRGGGDEQYF.

V usage is TRBV7-8 and J usage is TRBJ1-1; 8 nucleotides agree with TRBD1. The CDR3 is 15 amino acids. The germline V gene has CDR1 SGHVS and CDR2 FQNEAQ. V shed 5 bases and J 5 bases; nucleotides not matched to a gene: 10. The CDR3 DNA reads as TGTGCCAGCAGCCGTCGTCATGGACAGGGAACTGAAGCTTTCTTT. Amino acids: CASSRRHGQGTEAFF.

This chain connects TRBV6-5 to TRBJ1-2; TRBD1 aligns across 7 bases. The trim removed 3 bases at V and 2 bases at J, leaving 6 bases unmatched. CDR3 size: 15 residues. In germline, CDR1 is MNHEY, CDR2 SVGAGI. CDR3 DNA sequence: TGTGCCAGCAGTTATAGGGACAGCCAAAACTATGGCTACACCTTC. Translated, it gives CASSYRDSQNYGYTF.

The CDR3 DNA is TGTGCCAGCAGCCAAGGGGACAACTTCTACAATGAGCAGTTCTTC. Its translation is CASSQGDNFYNEQFF. This chain joins TRBV3-1 (or the pseudogene TRBV3-2) and TRBJ2-1, with D maybe TRBD1 (6 bases). Germline lookup yields CDR1 LGHDT and CDR2 YNNKEL (reference sequence). CDR3 length: 15 residues. Trimming left V 1 base short and J 3 bases short, with 10 bases between.

The chain combines TRBV2 with TRBJ1-6; D is unresolved. V shed 1 base and J shed 7 bases, with 11 bases lying between them. In germline, CDR1 is SNHLY, CDR2 FYNNEI. This CDR3 is 15 amino acids long. The CDR3 loop reads CASSEGKGGNSPLHF. CDR3 DNA sequence: TGTGCCAGCAGTGAAGGCAAAGGAGGGAATTCACCCCTCCACTTT.

The V and J genes are TRBV3-1 (or the pseudogene TRBV3-2) and TRBJ1-3; TRBD1 might be the D (5 bases). The V end lost 3 bases, the J end lost 0 bases, and 9 bases lay between the germline ends. The CDR3 is 15 amino acids. In germline, CDR1 is LGHDT, CDR2 YNNKEL (reference sequence). The CDR3 DNA sequence: TGTGCCAGCAGCCAGTGGGGGGGCTCTGGAAACACCATATATTTT. This encodes CASSQWGGSGNTIYF.

About this clone itself: An end of the junction does not agree with germline; a read error may underlie this. This chain connects TRBV19 to TRBJ2-1; D tentatively reads TRBD1 or TRBD2 (6 bases each). The CDR3 has 12 amino acids. In germline, CDR1 is LNHDA, CDR2 SQIVND (reference sequence). Here the CDR3 reads CASNPPGASRVF. CDR3 sequence (DNA): TGTGCCAGTAACCCCCCGGGGGCTAGTCGGGTCTTC.

This chain links TRBV10-3 with TRBJ1-3; no reliable D call. The CDR3 runs to 14 residues. The V end was cut by 2 bases, the J end by 4 bases, with 9 bases between. Per germline, CDR1 ENHRY and CDR2 SYGVKD. CDR3 sequence reads: CAISEREGGNTIYF. The CDR3 DNA follows: TGTGCCATCAGTGAGAGGGAAGGAGGAAACACCATATATTTT.

The J gene is TRBJ1-2, the V gene TRBV15; D gene unclear. CDR1 is LNHNV, CDR2 YYDKDF, per germline (reference sequence). The CDR3 has 15 residues. Trimming took 3 bases from V and 4 from J, leaving 15 bases between them. The CDR3 spells CATSRTMAGTYGYTF. CDR3 nucleotide sequence: TGTGCCACCAGCAGGACCATGGCAGGCACCTATGGCTACACCTTC.

The chain joins TRBV5-8 to TRBJ1-6; D might be TRBD1 (5 bases). V was trimmed by 4 bases and J by 12 bases, leaving 23 bases between them. This CDR3 contains 16 residues. Germline V gene data show CDR1 as SGHTS and CDR2 as YDEGEE. The CDR3 loop is CASSPQALAIFLPLHF. The CDR3 nucleotides read TGTGCCAGCAGCCCACAGGCGTTGGCAATATTTTTACCCCTCCACTTT.